This T cell receptor (beta chain) was obtained from a study of shared clonotypes between healthy human individuals. Looking at the study overall: Each donor's CD8 memory used one plate, CD8 naive two, each CD4 subset three.

Profiled with immunoSEQ multiplex PCR; TCRdb holds only in-frame clones, not every one. Among roughly 1,100,000 clones listed, approximately 72% were seen once. CDR1 is SGHTA, CDR2 FQGNSA, per germline. Deletions cut 7 bases from V and 5 bases from J, with 14 bases between. The CDR3 runs 14 residues. The chain combines TRBV7-2 with TRBJ2-2; no firm D call. Sequenced sample: memory CD4+ T cells sorted from blood. Subset indicated: CD45RA-negative fraction. The receptor was derived from a man between 18 and 35 years old in good health. The CDR3 region is CASKPTGWTGELFF. The DNA of the CDR3 is TGTGCCAGCAAGCCAACGGGCTGGACCGGGGAGCTGTTTTTT.